A selection of T cell receptor beta chains follows, all from one sample in a study of blood T cell repertoires in COVID-19. Profiled with immunoSEQ multiplex PCR; TCRdb holds only in-frame clones, not every one. The sample lists tens of thousands of clones, around 74% occurring once. The sample taken for sequencing was peripheral blood. Receptors were obtained from a woman aged 45-65 years with active or convalescent COVID-19. Both conserved end residues are part of each CDR3. The D gene is left open where the match is weak. Not all rows give a size; the values are once, few, many and, for expanded clones, a class.

V	size	J	D	CDR3	DNA
TRBV5-8	NA	TRBJ1-6	TRBD1	CASSLVGTGVSPLHF	TGTGCCAGCAGCTTGGTGGGGACAGGGGTGTCACCCCTCCACTTT
TRBV18	NA	TRBJ2-2	TRBD2	CASSPGLAGIAGELFF	TGTGCCAGCTCACCGGGACTAGCGGGAATTGCCGGGGAGCTGTTTTTT
TRBV9	few	TRBJ2-5	TRBD1	CASSVHRDRKETQYF	TGTGCCAGCAGCGTCCACCGGGACAGAAAAGAGACCCAGTACTTC
TRBV30	NA	TRBJ1-3	NA	CAWGRSEGNTIYF	TGTGCCTGGGGGCGGTCTGAGGGAAACACCATATATTTT
TRBV11-2	NA	TRBJ2-7	TRBD2	CASSPPSGGFSYEQYF	TGTGCCAGCAGCCCCCCTAGCGGGGGGTTCTCCTACGAGCAGTACTTC
TRBV5-6	NA	TRBJ1-5	NA	CASSLGRAEQPQHF	TGTGCCAGCAGCTTGGGCAGGGCGGAACAGCCCCAGCATTTT
TRBV7-9	few	TRBJ1-4	NA	CASSIPGDAFGWDEKLFF	TGTGCCAGCAGCATACCGGGGGACGCTTTCGGATGGGATGAAAAACTGTTTTTT
TRBV5-1	NA	TRBJ1-1	NA	CASSLGTEAFF	TGCGCCAGCAGCTTGGGGACAGAAGCTTTCTTT
TRBV6-5	NA	TRBJ1-2	TRBD1	CASSSRHRGSGGYTF	TGTGCCAGCAGTTCACGTCACAGGGGATCCGGGGGCTACACCTTC
TRBV19	NA	TRBJ1-1	TRBD1	CASRLGQLNTEAFF	TGTGCCAGTAGGTTGGGACAGTTGAACACTGAAGCTTTCTTT